This T cell receptor (beta chain) is from a study of identical twins. Germline V gene lookup returns CDR1 MNHNS and CDR2 SASEGT. V dropped 6 bases and J dropped 0 bases, with 11 bases sitting between them. The CDR3 loop spans 15 amino acids. MiXCR, applied by TCRdb to the 5' RACE reads, yields one record per CDR3 protein. The sample lists 500,000 to 600,000 distinct CDR3 sequences; about 20% were seen once. These same data were also listed under a study on T cells expressing NK-cell markers. That paper adds: It was from sorted CD3+CD56+NKG2C+, CD3+CD56+NKG2C- and CD3+CD56-NKG2C+ T cells that TCR beta repertoires came. Dominant NKG2C+ clonotype frequencies of roughly 1.0-7.5% of CD8+ T cells were measured in over five donors. Topping the CD3+CD56-NKG2C+ fraction as well were these clonotypes, in a few donors.

This sequence originates from a woman between 18 and 30 years old in good health. The chain is built from TRBV6-1 and TRBJ2-2; D is undetermined. The source material was CD4+ T cells sorted from blood. CDR3 protein: CASRKLATNTGELFF. Here the CDR3 DNA reads TGTGCCAGCAGAAAACTCGCGACGAACACCGGGGAGCTGTTTTTT.